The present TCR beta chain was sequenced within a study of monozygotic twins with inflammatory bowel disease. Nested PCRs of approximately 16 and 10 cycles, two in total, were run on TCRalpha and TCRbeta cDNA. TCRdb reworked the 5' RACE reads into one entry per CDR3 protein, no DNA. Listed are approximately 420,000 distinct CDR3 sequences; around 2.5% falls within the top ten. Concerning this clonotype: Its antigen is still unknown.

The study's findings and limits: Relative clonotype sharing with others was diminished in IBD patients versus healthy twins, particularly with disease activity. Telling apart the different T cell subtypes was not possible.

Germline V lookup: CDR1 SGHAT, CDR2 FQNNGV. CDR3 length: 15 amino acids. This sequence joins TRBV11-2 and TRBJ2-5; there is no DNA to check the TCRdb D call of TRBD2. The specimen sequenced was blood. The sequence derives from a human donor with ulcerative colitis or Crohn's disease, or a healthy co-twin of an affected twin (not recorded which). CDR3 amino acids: CASSLGTRGEETQYF. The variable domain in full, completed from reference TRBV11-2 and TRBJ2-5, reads EAGVAQSPRYKIIEKRQSVAFWCNPISGHATLYWYQQILGQGPKLLIQFQNNGVVDDSQLPKDRFSAERLKGVDSTLKIQPAKLEDSAVYLCASSLGTRGEETQYFGPGTRLLVL.